Included here is one T cell receptor beta chain sequence, with context. Its antigen is not yet known. No much larger clone exists at a distance of one base, and base qualities are not known. Participants in the prospective study were aged 18 to 89 years, lived in 20 to 25 United States geographic areas, and enrolled through a virtual design. To assign participants to cohorts, the prospective study relied on clinical history that participants themselves reported in a screening survey and a study questionnaire. A participant counted as exposed if, within 2 weeks of entering the study, that participant had been in contact with someone who had a PCR-confirmed or clinician-diagnosed COVID-19 case. In the prospective study, mobile phlebotomists collected whole blood, serum and a nasopharyngeal or oropharyngeal swab from each participant. Additional blood draws and questionnaires over an approximately 2-month period could optionally be provided by prospective study participants. Before DNA extraction, blood samples from the prospective study were shipped at room temperature or frozen.

The immunoSEQ Assay, a bias-controlled multiplex PCR, was used to amplify TCRbeta CDR3 regions from genomic DNA. For the original study's pipeline: Nucleated cell counts per sample were estimated from amplification of reference gene primers within the assay. To quantify the absolute abundance of each unique TCRbeta CDR3 rearrangement, sequence reads were collapsed and filtered. For each sample, productive Simpson clonality was calculated as the square root of Simpson's diversity index across productive rearrangements. The table was pulled from immuneACCESS by TCRdb, which kept in-frame rearrangements only. Such tables lose some clones; where checked, under half of the loss comes from unresolved V genes, and the rest has no known cause. D and trimming come from the DNA, and the V and J calls and clone size come from that table. This sample is represented by about 140,000 clones; around 80% of them were singletons. The ten largest account for 1.5% to 2% of the sample.

These data come from a study of blood T cell repertoires in COVID-19 (dated by TCRdb to the early 2020s). Some background on the complete study: Samples from collaborators originated in the United States, Italy and Spain and spanned both the acute and convalescent phases of COVID-19. The material from the prospective study consisted of cDNA or gDNA derived from T cells, B-cell-depleted T cells, or PBMCs. Deeply sampled blood TCRbeta repertoires from subjects exposed to, actively infected with, or recovered from COVID-19 were included in the dataset. A freely available public database, intended as a resource for researchers studying the immune response to SARS-CoV-2, is where the repertoires were released. Samples came from the ongoing ImmuneRACE study (first 160 participants) plus 1,254 subjects from 6 global collaborators. Sample metadata almost always included a de-identified subject ID, COVID-19 status, age in years and sex. Where available, HLA class I and class II types were taken from metadata supplied by the sample provider and were not determined by assay-based typing. Broader findings and caveats from the paper: The quantity of clinical and demographic metadata differed by source and by participant and was supplied without curation.

The clonotype originates from a woman aged 18-30 years who had been exposed to COVID-19. Material: PBMCs or T cells enriched from blood (not recorded which).

The CDR3 here reads CASSLKVGVAGVSYNEQFF. The nucleotide sequence reads TGTGCCAGCAGCTTGAAGGTCGGAGTAGCGGGAGTATCCTACAATGAGCAGTTCTTC. Recombination connected TRBV7-2 to TRBJ2-1; 9 central bases correspond to TRBD2. From the cysteine up to the phenylalanine, the CDR3 has a length of 19 residues. The read is trimmed to its CDR3 DNA, 57 bases read in frame from base 1. In the germline V gene, CDR1 corresponds to SGHTA and CDR2 to FQGNSA. Here V drops 3 bases and J drops 1 base, and the junction holds 13 bases not matched to any gene.